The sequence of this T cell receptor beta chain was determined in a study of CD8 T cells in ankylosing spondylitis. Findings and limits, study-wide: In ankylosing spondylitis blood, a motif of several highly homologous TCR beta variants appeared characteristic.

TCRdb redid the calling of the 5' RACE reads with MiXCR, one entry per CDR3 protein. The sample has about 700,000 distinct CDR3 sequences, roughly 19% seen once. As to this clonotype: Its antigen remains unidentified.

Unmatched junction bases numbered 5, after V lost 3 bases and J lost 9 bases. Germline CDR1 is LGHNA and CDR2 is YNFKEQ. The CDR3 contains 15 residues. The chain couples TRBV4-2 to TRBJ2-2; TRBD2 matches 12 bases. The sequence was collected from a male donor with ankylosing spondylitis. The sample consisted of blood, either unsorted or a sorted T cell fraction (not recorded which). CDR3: CASSQGTSGLRELFF. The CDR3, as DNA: TGTGCCAGCAGCCAGGGGACTAGCGGGTTGAGGGAGCTGTTTTTT.